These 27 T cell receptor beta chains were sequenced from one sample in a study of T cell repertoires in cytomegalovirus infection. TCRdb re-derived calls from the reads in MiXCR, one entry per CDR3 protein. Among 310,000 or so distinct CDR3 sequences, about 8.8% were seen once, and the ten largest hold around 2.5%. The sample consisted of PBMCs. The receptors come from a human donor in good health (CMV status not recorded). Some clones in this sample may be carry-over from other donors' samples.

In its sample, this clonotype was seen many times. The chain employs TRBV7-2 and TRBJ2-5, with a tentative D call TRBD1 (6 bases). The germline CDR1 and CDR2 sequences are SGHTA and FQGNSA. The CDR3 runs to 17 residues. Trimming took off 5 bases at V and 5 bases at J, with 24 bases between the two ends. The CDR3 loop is CASSLPLQGTWRETQYF. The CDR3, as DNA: TGTGCCAGCAGCCTTCCCCTACAGGGCACCTGGCGGGAGACCCAGTACTTC.

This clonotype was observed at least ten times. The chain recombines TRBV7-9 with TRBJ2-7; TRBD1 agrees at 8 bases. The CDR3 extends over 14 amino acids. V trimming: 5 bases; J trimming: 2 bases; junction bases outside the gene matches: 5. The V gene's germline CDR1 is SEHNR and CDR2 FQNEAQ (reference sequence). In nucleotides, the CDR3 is TGTGCCAGCAGCGTAGGACAGGGACCCTACGAGCAGTACTTC. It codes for CASSVGQGPYEQYF.

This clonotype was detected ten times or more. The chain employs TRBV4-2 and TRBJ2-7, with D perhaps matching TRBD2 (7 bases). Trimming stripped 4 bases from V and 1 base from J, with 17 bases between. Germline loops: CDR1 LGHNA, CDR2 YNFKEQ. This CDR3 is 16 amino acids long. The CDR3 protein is CASSLVGGGLSYEQYF. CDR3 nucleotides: TGTGCCAGCAGCCTCGTAGGGGGGGGGTTATCCTACGAGCAGTACTTC.

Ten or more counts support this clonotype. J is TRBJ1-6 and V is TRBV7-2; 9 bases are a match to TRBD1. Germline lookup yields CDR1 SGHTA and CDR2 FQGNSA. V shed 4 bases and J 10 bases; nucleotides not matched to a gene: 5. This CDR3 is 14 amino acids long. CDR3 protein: CASSSKTGGSPLHF. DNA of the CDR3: TGTGCCAGCAGCTCCAAGACAGGGGGATCACCCCTCCACTTT. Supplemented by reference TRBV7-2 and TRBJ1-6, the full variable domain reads GAGVSQSPSNKVTEKGKDVELRCDPISGHTALYWYRQSLGQGLEFLIYFQGNSAPDKSGLPSDRFSAERTGGSVSTLTIQRTQQEDSAVYLCASSSKTGGSPLHFGNGTRLTVT.

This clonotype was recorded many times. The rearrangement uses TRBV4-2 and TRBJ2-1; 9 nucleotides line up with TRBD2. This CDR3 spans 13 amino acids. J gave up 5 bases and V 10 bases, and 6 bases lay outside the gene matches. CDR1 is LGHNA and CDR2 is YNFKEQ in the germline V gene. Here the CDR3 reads CATGGGAHNEQFF. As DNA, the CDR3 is TGTGCCACAGGCGGGGGGGCCCACAATGAGCAGTTCTTC.

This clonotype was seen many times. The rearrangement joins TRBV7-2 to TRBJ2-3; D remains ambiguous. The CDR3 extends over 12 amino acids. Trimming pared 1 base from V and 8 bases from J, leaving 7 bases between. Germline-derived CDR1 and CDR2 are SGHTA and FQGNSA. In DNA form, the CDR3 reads TGTGCCAGCAGCTTAGACCTCGGTACGCAGTATTTT. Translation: CASSLDLGTQYF.

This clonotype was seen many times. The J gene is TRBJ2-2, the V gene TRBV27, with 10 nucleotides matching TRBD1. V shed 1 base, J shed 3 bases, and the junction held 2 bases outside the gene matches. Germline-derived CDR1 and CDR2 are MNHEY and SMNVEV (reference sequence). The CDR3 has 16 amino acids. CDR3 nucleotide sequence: TGTGCCAGCAGTTTATTCGGGACAGGGGACACCGGGGAGCTGTTTTTT. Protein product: CASSLFGTGDTGELFF.

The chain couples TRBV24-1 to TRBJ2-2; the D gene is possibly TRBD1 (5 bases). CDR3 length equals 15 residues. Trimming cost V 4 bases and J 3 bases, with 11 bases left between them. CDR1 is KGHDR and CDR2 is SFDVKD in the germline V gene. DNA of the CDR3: TGTGCCACCAGTGACTTCAGGGAAGACACCGGGGAGCTGTTTTTT. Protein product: CATSDFREDTGELFF.

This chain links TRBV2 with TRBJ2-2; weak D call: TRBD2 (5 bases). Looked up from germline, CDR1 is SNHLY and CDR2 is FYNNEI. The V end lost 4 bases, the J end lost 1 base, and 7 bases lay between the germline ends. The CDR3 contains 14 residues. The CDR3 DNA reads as TGTGCCAGCAGTGTTGAGGGGAACACCGGGGAGCTGTTTTTT. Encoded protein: CASSVEGNTGELFF.

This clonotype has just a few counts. CDR3 sequence: CASSLLAGGREQYF. The CDR3 DNA is TGTGCCAGCAGCTTACTAGCGGGGGGGCGGGAGCAGTACTTC. The J gene is TRBJ2-7, the V gene TRBV13, with TRBD2 matching over 12 bases. J lost 7 bases, V lost 2 bases, and 3 bases had no gene match. The CDR3 loop spans 14 amino acids. Germline CDR1 and CDR2: PRHDT and FYEKMQ (reference sequence).

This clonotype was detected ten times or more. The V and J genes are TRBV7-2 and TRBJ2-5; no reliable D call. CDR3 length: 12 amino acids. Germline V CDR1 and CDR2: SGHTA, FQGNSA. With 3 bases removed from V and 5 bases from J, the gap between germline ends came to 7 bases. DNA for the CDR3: TGTGCCAGCAGCTTGCGAGTTGAGACCCAGTACTTC. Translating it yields CASSLRVETQYF.

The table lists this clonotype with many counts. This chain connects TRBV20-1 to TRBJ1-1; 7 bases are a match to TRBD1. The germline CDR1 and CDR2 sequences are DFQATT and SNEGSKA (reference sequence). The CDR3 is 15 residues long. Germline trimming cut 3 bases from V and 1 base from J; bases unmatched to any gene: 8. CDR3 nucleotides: TGCAGTGCTAGCCAACTGACAGGGAGGAACACTGAAGCTTTCTTT. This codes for CSASQLTGRNTEAFF.

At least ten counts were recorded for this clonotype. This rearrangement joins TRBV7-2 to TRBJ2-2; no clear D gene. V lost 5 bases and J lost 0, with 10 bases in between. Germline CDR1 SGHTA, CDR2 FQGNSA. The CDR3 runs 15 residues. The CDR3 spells CASSRLLANTGELFF. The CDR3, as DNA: TGTGCCAGCAGCCGGTTACTGGCGAACACCGGGGAGCTGTTTTTT.

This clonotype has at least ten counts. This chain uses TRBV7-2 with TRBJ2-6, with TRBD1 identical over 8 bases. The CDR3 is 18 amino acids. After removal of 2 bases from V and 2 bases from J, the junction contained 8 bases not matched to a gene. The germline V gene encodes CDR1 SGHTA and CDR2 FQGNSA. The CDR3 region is CASSLNGQGMPGANVLTF. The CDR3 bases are TGTGCCAGCAGCTTAAACGGACAGGGAATGCCTGGGGCCAACGTCCTGACTTTC.

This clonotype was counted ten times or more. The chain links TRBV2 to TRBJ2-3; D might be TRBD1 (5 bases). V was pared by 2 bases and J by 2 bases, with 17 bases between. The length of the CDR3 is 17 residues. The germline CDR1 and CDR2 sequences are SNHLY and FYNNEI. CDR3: CASSESSDTRFTDTQYF. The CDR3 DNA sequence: TGTGCCAGCAGTGAATCGTCGGACACACGTTTCACAGATACGCAGTATTTT.

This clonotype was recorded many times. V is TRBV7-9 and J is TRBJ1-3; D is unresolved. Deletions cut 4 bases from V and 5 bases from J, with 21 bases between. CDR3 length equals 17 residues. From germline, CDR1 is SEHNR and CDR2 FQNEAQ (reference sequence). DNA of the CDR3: TGTGCCAGCAGCTCGACCCAGGCCGAGGGAGGACGAAACACCATATATTTT. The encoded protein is CASSSTQAEGGRNTIYF.

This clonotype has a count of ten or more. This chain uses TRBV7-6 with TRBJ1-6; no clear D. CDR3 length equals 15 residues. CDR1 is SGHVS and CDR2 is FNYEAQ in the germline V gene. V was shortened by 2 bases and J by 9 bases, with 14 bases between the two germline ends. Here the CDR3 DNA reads TGTGCCAGCAGCTTAATATCCCCGGCATCTTCACCCCTCCACTTT. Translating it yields CASSLISPASSPLHF.

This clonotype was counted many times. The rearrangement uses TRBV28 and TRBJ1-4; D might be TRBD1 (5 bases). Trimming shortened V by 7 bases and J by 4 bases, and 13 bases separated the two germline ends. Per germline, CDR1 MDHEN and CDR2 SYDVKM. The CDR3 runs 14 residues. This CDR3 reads CASTPGRVNEKLFF. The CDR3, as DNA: TGTGCCAGCACCCCGGGACGAGTTAATGAAAAACTGTTTTTT. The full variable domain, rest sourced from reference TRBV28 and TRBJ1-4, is DVKVTQSSRYLVKRTGEKVFLECVQDMDHENMFWYRQDPGLGLRLIYFSYDVKMKEKGDIPEGYSVSREKKERFSLILESASTNQTSMYLCASTPGRVNEKLFFGSGTQLSVL.

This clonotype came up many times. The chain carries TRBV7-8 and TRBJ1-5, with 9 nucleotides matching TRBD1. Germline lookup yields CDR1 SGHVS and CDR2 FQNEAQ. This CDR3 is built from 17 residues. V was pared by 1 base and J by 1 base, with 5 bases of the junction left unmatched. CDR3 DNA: TGTGCCAGCAGCTTAGATAACAGGGGGCTCAGCAATCAGCCCCAGCATTTT. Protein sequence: CASSLDNRGLSNQPQHF.

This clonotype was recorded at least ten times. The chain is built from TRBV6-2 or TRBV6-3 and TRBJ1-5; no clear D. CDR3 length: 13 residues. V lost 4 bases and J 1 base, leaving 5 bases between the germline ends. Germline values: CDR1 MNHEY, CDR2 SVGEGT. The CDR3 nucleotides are TGTGCCAGCAGTTCAACCAGCAATCAGCCCCAGCATTTT. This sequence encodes CASSSTSNQPQHF.

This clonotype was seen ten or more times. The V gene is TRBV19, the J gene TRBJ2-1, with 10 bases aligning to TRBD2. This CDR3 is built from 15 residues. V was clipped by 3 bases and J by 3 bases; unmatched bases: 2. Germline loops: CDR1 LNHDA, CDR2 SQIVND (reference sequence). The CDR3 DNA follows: TGTGCCAGTAGTATGGCTAGCGGGGGCTACAATGAGCAGTTCTTC. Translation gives CASSMASGGYNEQFF. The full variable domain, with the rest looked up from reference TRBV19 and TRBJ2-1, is DGGITQSPKYLFRKEGQNVTLSCEQNLNHDAMYWYRQDPGQGLRLIYYSQIVNDFQKGDIAEGYSVSREKKESFPLTVTSAQKNPTAFYLCASSMASGGYNEQFFGPGTRLTVL.

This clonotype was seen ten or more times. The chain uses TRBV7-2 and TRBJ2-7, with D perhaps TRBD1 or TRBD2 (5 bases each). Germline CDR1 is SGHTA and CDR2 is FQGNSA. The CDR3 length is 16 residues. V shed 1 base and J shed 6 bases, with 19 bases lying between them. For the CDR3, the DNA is TGTGCCAGCAGCTTAGGGGGTAGGGACCATCCCTGCGAGCAGTACGTC. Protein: CASSLGGRDHPCEQYV.

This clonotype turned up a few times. In nucleotides, the CDR3 is TGTGCCAGCAGTGACGTCGTGGGGTCCAGCACAGATACGCAGTATTTT. Encoded protein: CASSDVVGSSTDTQYF. The chain combines TRBV6-4 with TRBJ2-3; D not resolved. This CDR3 is built from 16 residues. V was trimmed by 2 bases and J by 0 bases, leaving 12 bases between them. The germline gives CDR1 MRHNA, CDR2 SNTAGT.

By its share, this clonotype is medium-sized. Written as DNA, the CDR3 is TGTGCCAGCAACCCCCCCGGGACTAACTATGGCTACACCTTC. Translation gives CASNPPGTNYGYTF. The chain recombines TRBV7-2 with TRBJ1-2; no clear D. The CDR3 covers 14 residues. Germline values: CDR1 SGHTA, CDR2 FQGNSA. V was clipped by 7 bases and J by 0 bases, with 12 bases between them.

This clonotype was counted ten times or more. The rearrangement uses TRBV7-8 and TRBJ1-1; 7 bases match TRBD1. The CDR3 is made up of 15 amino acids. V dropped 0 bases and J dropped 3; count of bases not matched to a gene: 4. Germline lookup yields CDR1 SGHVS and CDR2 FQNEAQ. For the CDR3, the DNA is TGTGCCAGCAGCTTAGCGAGGGGGCCGGACACTGAAGCTTTCTTT. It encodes CASSLARGPDTEAFF.

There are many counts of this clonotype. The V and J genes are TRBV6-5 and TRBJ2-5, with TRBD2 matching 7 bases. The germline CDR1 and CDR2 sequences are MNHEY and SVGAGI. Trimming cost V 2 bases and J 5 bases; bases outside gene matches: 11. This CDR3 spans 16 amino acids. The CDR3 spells CASSYIGGAGRETQYF. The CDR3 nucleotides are TGTGCCAGCAGTTACATCGGCGGAGCGGGGAGGGAGACCCAGTACTTC.

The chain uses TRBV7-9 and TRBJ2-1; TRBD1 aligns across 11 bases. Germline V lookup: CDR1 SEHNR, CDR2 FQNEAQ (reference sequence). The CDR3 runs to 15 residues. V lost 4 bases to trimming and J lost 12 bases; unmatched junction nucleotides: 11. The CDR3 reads CASSSGQGGLQGQFF. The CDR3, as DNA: TGTGCCAGCAGCTCGGGACAGGGGGGACTCCAAGGGCAGTTCTTC.